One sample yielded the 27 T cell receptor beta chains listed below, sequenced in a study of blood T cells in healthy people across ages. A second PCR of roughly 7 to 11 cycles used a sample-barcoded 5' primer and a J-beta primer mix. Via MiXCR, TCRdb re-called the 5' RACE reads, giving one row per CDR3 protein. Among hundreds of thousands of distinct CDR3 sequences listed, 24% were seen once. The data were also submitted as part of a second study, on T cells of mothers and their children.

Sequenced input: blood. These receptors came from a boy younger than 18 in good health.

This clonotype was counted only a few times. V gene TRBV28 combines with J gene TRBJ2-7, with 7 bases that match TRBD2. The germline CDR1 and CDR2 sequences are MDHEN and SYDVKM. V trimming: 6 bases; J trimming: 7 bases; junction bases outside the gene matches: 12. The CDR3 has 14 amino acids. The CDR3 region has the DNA TGTGCCAGCAGCTCGGTTGCGGGAGTTGTTGAGCAGTACTTC. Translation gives CASSSVAGVVEQYF.

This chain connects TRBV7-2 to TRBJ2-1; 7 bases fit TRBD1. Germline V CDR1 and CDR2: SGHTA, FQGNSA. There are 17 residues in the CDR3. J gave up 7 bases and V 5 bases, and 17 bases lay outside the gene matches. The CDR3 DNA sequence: TGTGCCAGCAGCGGTAGGGGGTTGAGGGGGCTGGAGAATGAGCAGTTCTTC. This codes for CASSGRGLRGLENEQFF.

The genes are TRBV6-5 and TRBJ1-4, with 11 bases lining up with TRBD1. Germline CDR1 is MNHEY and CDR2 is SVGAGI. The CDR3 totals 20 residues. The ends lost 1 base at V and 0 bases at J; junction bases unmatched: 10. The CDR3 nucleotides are TGTGCCAGCAGTTACTTAGGTGTCGGACAGGGGGCTGCAACTAATGAAAAACTGTTTTTT. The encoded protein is CASSYLGVGQGAATNEKLFF.

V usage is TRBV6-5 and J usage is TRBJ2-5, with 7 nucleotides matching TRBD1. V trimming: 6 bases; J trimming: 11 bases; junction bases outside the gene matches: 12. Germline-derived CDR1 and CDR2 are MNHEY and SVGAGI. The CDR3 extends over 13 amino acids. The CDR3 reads CASSPDREIEQYF. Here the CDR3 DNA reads TGTGCCAGCAGCCCCGACAGGGAAATAGAGCAGTACTTC.

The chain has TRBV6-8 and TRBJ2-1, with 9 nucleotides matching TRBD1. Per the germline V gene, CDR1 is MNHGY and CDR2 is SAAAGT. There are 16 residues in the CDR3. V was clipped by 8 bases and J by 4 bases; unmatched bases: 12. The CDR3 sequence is CASAGQGSSFYNEQFF. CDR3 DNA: TGTGCCAGCGCCGGACAGGGGTCAAGCTTTTACAATGAGCAGTTCTTC.

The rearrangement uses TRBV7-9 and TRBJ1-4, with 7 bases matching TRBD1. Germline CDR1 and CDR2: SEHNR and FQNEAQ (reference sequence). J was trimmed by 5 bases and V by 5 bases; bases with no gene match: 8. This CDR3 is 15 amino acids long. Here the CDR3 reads CASSPWTGVNEKLFF. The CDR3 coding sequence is TGTGCCAGCAGCCCTTGGACAGGAGTGAATGAAAAACTGTTTTTT.

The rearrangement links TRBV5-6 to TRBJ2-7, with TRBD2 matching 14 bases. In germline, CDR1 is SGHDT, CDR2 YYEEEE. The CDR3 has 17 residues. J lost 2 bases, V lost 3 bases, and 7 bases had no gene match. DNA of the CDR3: TGTGCCAGCAGCTATGGGACTAGCGGGAGATCGACCTACGAGCAGTACTTC. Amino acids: CASSYGTSGRSTYEQYF.

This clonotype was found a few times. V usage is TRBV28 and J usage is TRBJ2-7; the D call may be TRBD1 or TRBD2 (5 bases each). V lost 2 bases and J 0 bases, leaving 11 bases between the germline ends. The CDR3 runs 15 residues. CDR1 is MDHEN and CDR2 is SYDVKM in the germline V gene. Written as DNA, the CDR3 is TGTGCCAGCAGTTTACCAGGGAGCGCCTCCTACGAGCAGTACTTC. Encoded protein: CASSLPGSASYEQYF.

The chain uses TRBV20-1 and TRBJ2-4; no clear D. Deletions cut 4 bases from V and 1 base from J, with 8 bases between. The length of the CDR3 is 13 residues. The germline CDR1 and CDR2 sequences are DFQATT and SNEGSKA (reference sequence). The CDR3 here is CSAIVGAKNIQYF. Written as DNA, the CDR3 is TGCAGTGCTATAGTGGGGGCCAAAAACATTCAGTACTTC.

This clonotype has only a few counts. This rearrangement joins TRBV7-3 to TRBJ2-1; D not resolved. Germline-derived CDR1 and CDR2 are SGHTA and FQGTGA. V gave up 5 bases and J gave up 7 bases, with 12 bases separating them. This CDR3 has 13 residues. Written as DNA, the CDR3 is TGTGCCAGCAGCCCCTCGGGCGCTAATGAGCAGTTCTTC. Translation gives CASSPSGANEQFF.

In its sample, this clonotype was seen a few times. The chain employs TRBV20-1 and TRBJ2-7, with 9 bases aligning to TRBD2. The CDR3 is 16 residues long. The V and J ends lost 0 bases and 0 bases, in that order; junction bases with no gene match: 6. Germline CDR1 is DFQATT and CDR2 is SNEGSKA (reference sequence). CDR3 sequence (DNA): TGCAGTGCTAGAGATCGGCGGGGGGGAAACTCCTACGAGCAGTACTTC. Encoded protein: CSARDRRGGNSYEQYF.

This chain's CDR3 is CATSRRNQPQHF. The DNA of the CDR3 is TGTGCCACCAGCCGCCGCAATCAGCCCCAGCATTTT. This chain uses TRBV15 with TRBJ1-5; D gene ambiguous. The CDR3 sequence is 12 residues long. The germline V and J ends were trimmed by 5 bases and 2 bases, with 4 bases remaining between them. Germline CDR1 reads LNHNV; CDR2 reads YYDKDF (reference sequence).

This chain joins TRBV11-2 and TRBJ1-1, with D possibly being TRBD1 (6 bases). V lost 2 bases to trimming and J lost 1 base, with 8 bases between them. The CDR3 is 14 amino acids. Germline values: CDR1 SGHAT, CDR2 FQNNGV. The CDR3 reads CASSLFRGNTEAFF. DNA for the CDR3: TGTGCCAGCAGCTTATTCAGGGGGAACACTGAAGCTTTCTTT.

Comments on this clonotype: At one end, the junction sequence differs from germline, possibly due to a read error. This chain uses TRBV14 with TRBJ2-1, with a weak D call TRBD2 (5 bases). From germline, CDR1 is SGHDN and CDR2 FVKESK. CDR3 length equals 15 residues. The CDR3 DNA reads TGTGCCAGCAACCAAGATAGCCTAGAGGGTAATGAGCAGTTCTTC. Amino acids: CASNQDSLEGNEQFF.

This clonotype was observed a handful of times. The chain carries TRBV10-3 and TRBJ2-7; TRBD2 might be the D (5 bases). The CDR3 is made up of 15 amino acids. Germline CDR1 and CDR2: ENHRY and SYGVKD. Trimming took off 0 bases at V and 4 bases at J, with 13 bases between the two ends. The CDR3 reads CAISESGPGGYEQYF. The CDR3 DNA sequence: TGTGCCATCAGTGAGTCGGGTCCAGGCGGGTACGAGCAGTACTTC.

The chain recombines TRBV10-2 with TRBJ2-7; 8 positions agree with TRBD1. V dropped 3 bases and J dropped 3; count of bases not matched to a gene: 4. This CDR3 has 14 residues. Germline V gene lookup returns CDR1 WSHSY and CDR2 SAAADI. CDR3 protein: CASSERTGGYEQYF. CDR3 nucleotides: TGCGCCAGCAGTGAACGCACAGGGGGCTACGAGCAGTACTTC.

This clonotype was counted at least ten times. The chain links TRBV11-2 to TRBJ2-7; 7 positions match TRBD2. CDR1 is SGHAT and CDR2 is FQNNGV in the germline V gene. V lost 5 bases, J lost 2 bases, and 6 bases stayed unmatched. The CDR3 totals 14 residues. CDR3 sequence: CASSVRDYPYEQYF. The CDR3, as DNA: TGTGCCAGCAGCGTCCGGGACTACCCCTACGAGCAGTACTTC.

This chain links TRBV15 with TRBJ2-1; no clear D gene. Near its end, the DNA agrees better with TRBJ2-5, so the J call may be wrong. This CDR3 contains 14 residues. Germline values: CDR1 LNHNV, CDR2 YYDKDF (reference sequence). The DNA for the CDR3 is TGTGCCACCAGCAGAGATTTGGGCCCAGAGACCCAGTACTTC. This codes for CATSRDLGPETQYF.

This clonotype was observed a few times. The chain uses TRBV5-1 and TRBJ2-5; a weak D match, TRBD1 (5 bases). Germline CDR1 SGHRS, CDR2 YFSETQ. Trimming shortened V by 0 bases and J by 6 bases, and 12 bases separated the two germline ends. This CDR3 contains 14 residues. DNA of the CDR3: TGCGCCAGCAGCTTGGAAAGGGGTGGAAAGACCCAGTACTTC. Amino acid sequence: CASSLERGGKTQYF.

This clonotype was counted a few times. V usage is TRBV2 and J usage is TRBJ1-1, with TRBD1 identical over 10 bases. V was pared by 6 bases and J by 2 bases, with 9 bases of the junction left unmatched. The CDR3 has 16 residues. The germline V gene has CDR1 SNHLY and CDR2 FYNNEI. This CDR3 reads CASRDWDRGSNTEAFF. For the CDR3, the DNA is TGTGCCAGCAGGGATTGGGACAGGGGATCAAACACTGAAGCTTTCTTT.

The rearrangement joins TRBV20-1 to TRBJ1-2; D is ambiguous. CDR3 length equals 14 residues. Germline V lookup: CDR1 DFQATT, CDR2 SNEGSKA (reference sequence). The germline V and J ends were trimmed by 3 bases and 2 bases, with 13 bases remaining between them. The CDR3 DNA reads TGCAGTGCTAGGGGCCTGCTGGAGAACTATGGCTACACCTTC. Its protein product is CSARGLLENYGYTF.

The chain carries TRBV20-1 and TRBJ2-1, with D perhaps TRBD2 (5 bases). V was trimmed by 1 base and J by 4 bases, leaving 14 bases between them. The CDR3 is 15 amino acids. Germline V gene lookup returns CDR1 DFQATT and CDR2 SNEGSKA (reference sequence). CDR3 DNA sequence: TGCAGTGCTAGAGGCGGGCTAGCTAGGTACAATGAGCAGTTCTTC. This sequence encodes CSARGGLARYNEQFF.

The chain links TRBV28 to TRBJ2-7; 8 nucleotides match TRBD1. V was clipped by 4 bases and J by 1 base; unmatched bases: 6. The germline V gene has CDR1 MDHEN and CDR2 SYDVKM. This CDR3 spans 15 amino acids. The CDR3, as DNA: TGTGCCAGCAGTTCGGGACAGGCTCCTTCCTACGAGCAGTACTTC. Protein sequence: CASSSGQAPSYEQYF.

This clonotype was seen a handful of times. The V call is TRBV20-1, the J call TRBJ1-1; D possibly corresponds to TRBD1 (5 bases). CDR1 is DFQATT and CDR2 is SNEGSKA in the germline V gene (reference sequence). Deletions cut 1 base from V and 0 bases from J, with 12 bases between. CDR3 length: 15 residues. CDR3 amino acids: CSARGVGVLNTEAFF. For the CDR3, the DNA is TGCAGTGCTAGAGGGGTGGGGGTATTGAACACTGAAGCTTTCTTT.

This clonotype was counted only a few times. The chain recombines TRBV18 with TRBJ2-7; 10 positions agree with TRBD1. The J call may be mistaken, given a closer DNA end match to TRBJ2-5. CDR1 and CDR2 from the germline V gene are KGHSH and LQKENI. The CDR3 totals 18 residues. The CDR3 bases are TGTGCCAGCTCACCCCGATTGGGACAGGGGACCTCTCAAGAGACCCAGTACTTC. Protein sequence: CASSPRLGQGTSQETQYF.

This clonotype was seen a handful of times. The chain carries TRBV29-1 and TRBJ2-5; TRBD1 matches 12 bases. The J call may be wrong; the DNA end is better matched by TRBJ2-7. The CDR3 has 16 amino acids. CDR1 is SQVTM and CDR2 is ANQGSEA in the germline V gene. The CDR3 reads CSVTSGTGGTSYEQYF. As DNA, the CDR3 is TGCAGCGTTACGTCCGGGACAGGGGGCACGTCCTACGAGCAGTACTTC.

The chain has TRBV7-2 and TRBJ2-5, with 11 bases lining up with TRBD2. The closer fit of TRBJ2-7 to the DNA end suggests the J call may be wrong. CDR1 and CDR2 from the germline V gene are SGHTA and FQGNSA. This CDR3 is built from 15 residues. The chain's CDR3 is CASSLWTSGPYEQYF. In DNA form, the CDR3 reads TGTGCCAGCAGCCTCTGGACTAGCGGGCCCTACGAGCAGTACTTC.